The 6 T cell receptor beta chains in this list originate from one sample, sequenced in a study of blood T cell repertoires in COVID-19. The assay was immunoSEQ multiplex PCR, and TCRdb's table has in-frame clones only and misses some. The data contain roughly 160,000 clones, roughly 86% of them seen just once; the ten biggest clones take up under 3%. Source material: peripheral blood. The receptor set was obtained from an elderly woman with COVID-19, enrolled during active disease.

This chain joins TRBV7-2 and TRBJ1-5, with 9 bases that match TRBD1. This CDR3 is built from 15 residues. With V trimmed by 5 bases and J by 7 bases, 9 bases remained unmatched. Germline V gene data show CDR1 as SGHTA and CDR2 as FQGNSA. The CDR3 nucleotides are TGTGCCAGCAGCACCCCCGGGACAGGGAACCAGCCCCAGCATTTT. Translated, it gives CASSTPGTGNQPQHF.

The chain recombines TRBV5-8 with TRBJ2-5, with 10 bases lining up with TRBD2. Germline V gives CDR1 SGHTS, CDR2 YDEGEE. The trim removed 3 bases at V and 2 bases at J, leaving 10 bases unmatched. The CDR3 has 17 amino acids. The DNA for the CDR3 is TGTGCCAGCAGCTCGGGACTAGCGACTGGGGGGCAAGAGACCCAGTACTTC. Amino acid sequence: CASSSGLATGGQETQYF.

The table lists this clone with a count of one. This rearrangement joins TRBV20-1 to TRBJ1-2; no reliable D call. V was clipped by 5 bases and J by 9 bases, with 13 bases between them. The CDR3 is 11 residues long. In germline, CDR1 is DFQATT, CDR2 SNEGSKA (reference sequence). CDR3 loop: CSAGEARRYTF. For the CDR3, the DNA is TGCAGTGCTGGGGAGGCAAGGCGCTACACCTTC.

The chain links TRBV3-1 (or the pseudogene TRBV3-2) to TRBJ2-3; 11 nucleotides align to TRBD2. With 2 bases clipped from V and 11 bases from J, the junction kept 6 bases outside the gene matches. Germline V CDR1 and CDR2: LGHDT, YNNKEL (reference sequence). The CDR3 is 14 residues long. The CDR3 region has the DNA TGTGCCAGCAGCCAACCCACTAGCGGGGGAAAGCAGTATTTT. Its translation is CASSQPTSGGKQYF.

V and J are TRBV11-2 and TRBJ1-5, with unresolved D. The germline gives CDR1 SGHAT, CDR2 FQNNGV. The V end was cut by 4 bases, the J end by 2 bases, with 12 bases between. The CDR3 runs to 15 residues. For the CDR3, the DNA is TGTGCCAGCAGCTCCGACACTTGGGGCAATCAGCCCCAGCATTTT. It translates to CASSSDTWGNQPQHF.

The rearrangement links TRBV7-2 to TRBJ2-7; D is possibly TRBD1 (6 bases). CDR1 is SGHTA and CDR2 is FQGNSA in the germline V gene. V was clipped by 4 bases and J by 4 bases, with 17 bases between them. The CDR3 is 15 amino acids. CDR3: CASSSQPGHLYEQYF. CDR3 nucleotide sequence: TGTGCCAGCAGCTCACAGCCGGGACATCTTTACGAGCAGTACTTC.